This TCR beta chain was recovered during a study of shared clonotypes between healthy human individuals. Whole-study findings and limits: Researchers sampled blood only, noting tissue repertoires likely differ. Among donors, the sharing of clonotypes was expected to be influenced by sequencing depth.

The length of the CDR3 is 20 residues. Trimming pared 0 bases from V and 1 base from J, leaving 19 bases between. Germline CDR1 and CDR2: KGHSH and LQKENI. Only CD45RO-negative cells positively selected for CCR7 counted as naive CD8 cells, so terminally differentiated effector memory CD45RA+ cells were excluded. Genomic DNA of each subset was evenly split across several immunoSEQ plates. Authors' data handling: Filtering differed because ImmunoSEQ produced junction-only sequences that carried no quality scores. Sequencing was performed with immunoSEQ multiplex PCR; in TCRdb, only in-frame clones are kept and a portion is missing. V and J calls and clone size follow that table, whereas D and trimming were derived from the DNA. The sample includes about 750,000 clones, nearly 95% of them seen just once. Turning to this clone: Its matching antigen is unknown.

This receptor was identified in a man between 25 and 39 years old in good health. V gene TRBV18 combines with J gene TRBJ2-6; possibly TRBD1 for D (5 bases). Sequencing input: naive CD8+ T cells sorted from blood. In nucleotides, the CDR3 is TGTGCCAGCTCACCACCCTCCGCCAGGGCTACGTCGTCTGGGGCCAACGTCCTGACTTTC. Translation: CASSPPSARATSSGANVLTF.